One and the same sample provided the 30 T cell receptor beta chains below, sequenced in a study of PD-1 blockade in classical Hodgkin lymphoma. The table came from immunoSEQ multiplex PCR; TCRdb's copy has only in-frame clones and leaves some out. In the table there are 40,000 to 50,000 clones, 86% of which are singletons. Every patient experienced relapse after autologous stem cell transplantation, and brentuximab vedotin exposure varied. Sequenced here: peripheral blood mononuclear cells (PBMCs), sampled before the second cycle of nivolumab. These receptors were collected from a human donor with classical Hodgkin lymphoma.

The chain has TRBV19 and TRBJ1-6, with TRBD1 matching 8 bases. The V segment lost 7 bases and the J segment 7 bases; nucleotides outside the gene matches: 6. Looked up from germline, CDR1 is LNHDA and CDR2 is SQIVND (reference sequence). The CDR3 length is 14 residues. In DNA, the CDR3 is TGTGCCAGTACCCAGGACAGGGCCAATTCACCCCTCCACTTT. Translation: CASTQDRANSPLHF.

This chain joins TRBV4-1 and TRBJ2-1, with TRBD2 matching over 8 bases. Germline V CDR1 and CDR2: MGHRA, YSYEKL. The CDR3 runs to 15 residues. V lost 5 bases to trimming and J lost 4 bases; unmatched junction nucleotides: 7. As DNA, the CDR3 is TGCGCCAGCAGCACTTTAGCGGGGATTTACAATGAGCAGTTCTTC. Encoded protein: CASSTLAGIYNEQFF.

The chain is built from TRBV28 and TRBJ1-5; D is unresolved. The germline V and J ends were trimmed by 7 bases and 7 bases, with 20 bases remaining between them. This CDR3 is 15 amino acids long. CDR1 and CDR2 from the germline V gene are MDHEN and SYDVKM. The CDR3 coding sequence is TGTGCCAGCACCCCATTACTGGGGTCCGGGCAGCCCCAGCATTTT. Translated: CASTPLLGSGQPQHF.

The chain recombines TRBV9 with TRBJ2-7; D perhaps matches TRBD1 (5 bases). There are 14 residues in the CDR3. V shed 0 bases and J shed 0 bases, with 7 bases lying between them. Per germline, CDR1 SGDLS and CDR2 YYNGEE. CDR3 DNA sequence: TGTGCCAGCAGCGTAGTGGACAACTCCTACGAGCAGTACTTC. This gives the protein CASSVVDNSYEQYF.

V and J are TRBV5-1 and TRBJ1-3; D possibly corresponds to TRBD1 (5 bases). Germline CDR1 and CDR2: SGHRS and YFSETQ. The V gene lost 4 bases and the J gene lost 2 bases, with 10 bases spanning the gap. The CDR3 consists of 14 residues. CDR3 bases: TGCGCCAGCAGCGACACGGGACCTGGAAACACCATATATTTT. Its protein product is CASSDTGPGNTIYF.

The CDR3 DNA is TGTGCCAGCAGTTACGGGCGAGGAGGGGGTTTGTGGGGAAACACCATATATTTT. Amino acid sequence: CASSYGRGGGLWGNTIYF. The chain recombines TRBV6-7 with TRBJ1-3; a possible D gene is TRBD1 (6 bases). TRBV6-7 is an ORF; its function is uncertain. This CDR3 contains 18 residues. V was trimmed by 2 bases and J by 4 bases, leaving 21 bases between them.

This clone was observed a single time. The rearrangement uses TRBV10-3 and TRBJ2-7, with TRBD1 matching over 10 bases. CDR1 and CDR2 (germline): ENHRY, SYGVKD. This CDR3 comprises 14 residues. V was clipped by 2 bases and J by 3 bases; unmatched bases: 1. CDR3 bases: TGTGCCATCAGTGAGCGGGACAGGGGCTACGAGCAGTACTTC. Its translation: CAISERDRGYEQYF.

This chain links TRBV6-5 with TRBJ2-1; 9 nucleotides align to TRBD2. V lost 0 bases to trimming and J lost 6 bases; unmatched junction nucleotides: 3. CDR3 length: 15 amino acids. The germline gives CDR1 MNHEY, CDR2 SVGAGI. This CDR3 is CASSYSLAGRNEQFF. The CDR3, as DNA: TGTGCCAGCAGTTACTCACTAGCGGGCCGCAATGAGCAGTTCTTC.

V is TRBV5-1 and J is TRBJ2-7, with a weak D call TRBD1 (6 bases). The CDR3 totals 17 residues. Germline V CDR1 and CDR2: SGHRS, YFSETQ. The ends were cut back, 1 base at V and 4 bases at J, with 21 bases in the middle. The CDR3 DNA reads TGCGCCAGCAGCTTGTCGGAACAGGGAAATAAGATGTACGAGCAGTACTTC. Its protein is CASSLSEQGNKMYEQYF.

This chain joins TRBV6-1 and TRBJ1-6, with 8 bases that match TRBD1. V lost 6 bases to trimming and J lost 10 bases; unmatched junction nucleotides: 8. This CDR3 has 14 amino acids. Per the germline V gene, CDR1 is MNHNS and CDR2 is SASEGT. The DNA of the CDR3 is TGTGCCAGCAGCCCCAGACAGGGGCAATCACCCCTCCACTTT. This encodes CASSPRQGQSPLHF.

J is TRBJ2-2 and V is TRBV18; D perhaps matches TRBD1 (6 bases). V lost 0 bases and J 8 bases, leaving 16 bases between the germline ends. Germline V CDR1 and CDR2: KGHSH, LQKENI. The CDR3 is made up of 16 amino acids. The CDR3 DNA sequence: TGTGCCAGCTCACCACCAACCAGGGGCCTCCGGGGGGAGCTGTTTTTT. This codes for CASSPPTRGLRGELFF.

Comment on this clone: Germline is not matched at one junction end, which may reflect a read error. The chain combines TRBV7-7 with TRBJ2-1; D possibly corresponds to TRBD2 (5 bases). Germline V gives CDR1 SSHAT, CDR2 FNYEAQ (reference sequence). The CDR3 sequence is 14 residues long. For the CDR3, the DNA is TGTGCTAGCAGCTTAAGGCTCTACGGGGATGAGCAGTTCTTC. It yields the protein CASSLRLYGDEQFF.

The V and J genes are TRBV7-9 and TRBJ2-7; a possible D gene is TRBD2 (5 bases). The CDR3 covers 14 residues. V was pared by 4 bases and J by 5 bases, with 15 bases between. The germline V gene has CDR1 SEHNR and CDR2 FQNEAQ (reference sequence). This CDR3 is CASSSRLGVNEQYF. Here the CDR3 DNA reads TGTGCCAGCAGCTCCCGACTCGGGGTAAACGAGCAGTACTTC.

The chain joins TRBV18 to TRBJ2-3; 9 bases align to TRBD2. This CDR3 comprises 21 residues. Trimming removed 2 bases from V and 1 base from J; junction bases left unmatched: 19. The germline V gene has CDR1 KGHSH and CDR2 LQKENI. CDR3 region: CASSPITLGAGGAGGTDTQYF. The CDR3 DNA is TGTGCCAGCTCACCAATCACGCTAGGAGCGGGAGGAGCGGGCGGCACAGATACGCAGTATTTT.

This clone has just one count. The chain is built from TRBV19 and TRBJ2-7; 8 nucleotides line up with TRBD2. CDR3 length: 14 residues. Germline loops: CDR1 LNHDA, CDR2 SQIVND (reference sequence). J gave up 0 bases and V 4 bases, and 2 bases lay outside the gene matches. The CDR3 is CASSTSGFSYEQYF. In DNA, the CDR3 is TGTGCCAGTAGTACTAGCGGGTTCTCCTACGAGCAGTACTTC.

The chain uses TRBV6-5 and TRBJ1-5, with D perhaps TRBD1 (6 bases). With 5 bases removed from V and 6 bases from J, the gap between germline ends came to 14 bases. Germline loops: CDR1 MNHEY, CDR2 SVGAGI. CDR3 size: 14 residues. The CDR3: CASSKDSPTQPQHF. The CDR3 DNA is TGTGCCAGCAGTAAGGACAGCCCCACTCAGCCCCAGCATTTT.

This clone appeared once. The chain has TRBV9 and TRBJ1-4; 10 positions agree with TRBD1. Germline CDR1 SGDLS, CDR2 YYNGEE. V gave up 3 bases and J gave up 7 bases; unmatched junction bases: 6. The CDR3 has 15 residues. CDR3 loop: CASSAGTGVVEKLFF. CDR3 coding DNA: TGTGCCAGCAGCGCCGGGACAGGGGTGGTTGAAAAACTGTTTTTT.

The rearrangement uses TRBV11-1 and TRBJ2-7; no firm D call. Trimming took 1 base from V and 4 from J, leaving 8 bases between them. The CDR3 contains 13 residues. Germline V CDR1 and CDR2: SGHAT, FQDESV (reference sequence). The CDR3 region has the DNA TGTGCCAGCAGCTTAGTTCGAGCATACGAGCAGTACTTC. It translates to CASSLVRAYEQYF.

V is TRBV6-6 and J is TRBJ1-5; TRBD1 aligns across 9 bases. Germline CDR1 reads MNHNY; CDR2 reads SVGAGI (reference sequence). There are 16 residues in the CDR3. The J segment lost 1 base and the V segment lost 6 bases, leaving 7 bases of the junction unmatched. The CDR3 spells CASSRRDRDSNQPQHF. The CDR3 nucleotides read TGTGCCAGCAGCCGCCGGGACAGGGACAGCAATCAGCCCCAGCATTTT.

This chain joins TRBV29-1 and TRBJ1-2, with TRBD1 matching over 7 bases. Germline trimming cut 3 bases from V and 1 base from J; bases unmatched to any gene: 8. The CDR3 loop spans 15 amino acids. Per the germline V gene, CDR1 is SQVTM and CDR2 is ANQGSEA. The CDR3 protein is CSVEGGQTVNYGYTF. The CDR3 region has the DNA TGCAGCGTTGAGGGGGGACAGACAGTTAACTATGGCTACACCTTC.

The J gene is TRBJ2-5, the V gene TRBV18, with TRBD2 matching 7 bases. V shed 3 bases, J shed 2 bases, and the junction held 12 bases outside the gene matches. This CDR3 region has 17 residues. Per germline, CDR1 KGHSH and CDR2 LQKENI. The CDR3 spells CASSPGRDWTFQETQYF. The CDR3 DNA reads as TGTGCCAGCTCACCGGGGAGGGACTGGACTTTTCAAGAGACCCAGTACTTC.

The chain employs TRBV28 and TRBJ1-4, with 8 bases identical to TRBD1. Germline assignment: CDR1 MDHEN and CDR2 SYDVKM. The CDR3 loop spans 15 amino acids. V lost 7 bases to trimming and J lost 8 bases; unmatched junction nucleotides: 12. The CDR3 sequence is CASTSPQGAREKLFF. Written as DNA, the CDR3 is TGTGCCAGCACCTCCCCCCAGGGGGCGCGGGAAAAACTGTTTTTT.

CDR3 in amino acids: CASSVAPTTGYGNTIYF. The CDR3 DNA reads TGTGCCAGCAGCGTAGCCCCGACTACAGGGTACGGAAACACCATATATTTT. V and J are TRBV9 and TRBJ1-3, with D possibly being TRBD1 (6 bases). The length of the CDR3 is 17 residues. CDR1 and CDR2 (germline): SGDLS, YYNGEE. Trimming left V 0 bases short and J 4 bases short, with 17 bases between.

The rearrangement uses TRBV6-1 and TRBJ1-5; TRBD1 aligns across 8 bases. Germline trimming cut 2 bases from V and 4 bases from J; bases unmatched to any gene: 13. The CDR3 runs 18 residues. The V gene's germline CDR1 is MNHNS and CDR2 SASEGT. DNA of the CDR3: TGTGCCAGCAGTGAAAGCGGACAGGGATGGTTGAGGAATCAGCCCCAGCATTTT. Amino acid sequence: CASSESGQGWLRNQPQHF.

The rearrangement links TRBV28 to TRBJ1-2; D call uncertain. Germline-derived CDR1 and CDR2 are MDHEN and SYDVKM. V lost 6 bases and J 4 bases, leaving 12 bases between the germline ends. The CDR3 sequence is 13 residues long. The CDR3: CASREGLAYGYTF. For the CDR3, the DNA is TGTGCCAGCAGGGAGGGTCTCGCCTATGGCTACACCTTC.

This chain uses TRBV6-6 with TRBJ2-2; TRBD2 matches 12 bases. The CDR3 contains 16 residues. Germline V gene data show CDR1 as MNHNY and CDR2 as SVGAGI (reference sequence). V shed 7 bases, J shed 2 bases, and the junction held 5 bases outside the gene matches. This chain's CDR3 is CASTQLAGGNTGELFF. DNA of the CDR3: TGTGCCAGCACCCAACTAGCGGGAGGCAACACCGGGGAGCTGTTTTTT.

The chain joins TRBV27 to TRBJ2-7; no clear D gene. V lost 8 bases, J lost 5 bases, and 7 bases lay in between. CDR1 is MNHEY, CDR2 SMNVEV, per germline (reference sequence). The CDR3 consists of 10 residues. The CDR3 reads CASPRDEQYF. The CDR3 nucleotides read TGTGCCAGCCCTAGAGACGAGCAGTACTTC.

The V call is TRBV11-3, the J call TRBJ2-7; 12 positions agree with TRBD1. CDR3 size: 14 residues. The ends lost 5 bases at V and 6 bases at J; junction bases unmatched: 5. Germline CDR1 and CDR2: SGHNT and YENEEA. Here the CDR3 reads CASSPGQGAREQYF. CDR3 DNA: TGTGCCAGCAGCCCGGGACAGGGGGCGCGCGAGCAGTACTTC.

This clone was picked up one time. The V call is TRBV6-4, the J call TRBJ2-7; D is tentatively TRBD1 or TRBD2 (5 bases each). From germline, CDR1 is MRHNA and CDR2 SNTAGT. The CDR3 sequence is 15 residues long. V lost 4 bases and J lost 0, with 13 bases in between. The CDR3 DNA follows: TGTGCCAGCAGTGCAGGGCCGGGAAGCTCCTACGAGCAGTACTTC. Translating it yields CASSAGPGSSYEQYF.

The chain combines TRBV4-2 with TRBJ1-5; 7 bases are a match to TRBD1. Trimming removed 3 bases from V and 6 bases from J; junction bases left unmatched: 8. Germline V lookup: CDR1 LGHNA, CDR2 YNFKEQ. The CDR3 runs to 15 residues. The CDR3 protein is CASSQSGGGGQPQHF. CDR3 sequence (DNA): TGTGCCAGCAGCCAGTCAGGGGGTGGTGGTCAGCCCCAGCATTTT.